This T cell receptor beta chain was captured by sequencing in a study of blood T cell repertoires in COVID-19. For the study at large: The United States, Italy and Spain supplied acute and convalescent COVID-19 samples.

Methods used by the authors: Estimation of nucleated cell counts relied on the amplification of reference gene primers. The assay was immunoSEQ multiplex PCR, and TCRdb's table has in-frame clones only and misses some. V and J calls and clone size are given by that table; D and trimming were obtained from the DNA. This sample has over 400,000 clones; roughly 85% occur once, and the top ten carry approximately 3%. V dropped 1 base and J dropped 3; count of bases not matched to a gene: 6. CDR3 length: 17 amino acids. CDR1 KGHDR and CDR2 SFDVKD come from the germline V gene. This sequence joins TRBV24-1 and TRBJ2-1; 9 bases are shared with TRBD2. The clonotype comes from a human donor in a cohort sampled during active COVID-19. Material for sequencing was peripheral blood. CDR3 loop: CATSDFPPRGGYNEQFF. The CDR3, as DNA: TGTGCCACCAGTGATTTTCCCCCGCGGGGGGGCTACAATGAGCAGTTCTTC.